The sequence of this TCR beta chain was determined in a study of cytomegalovirus exposure and HLA in healthy donors. Study-level background: Early released data comprised 75 million to 100 million unique TCRs from HLA-typed donors.

Regarding this clone: The antigen is unknown.

Healthy bone marrow donors made up the cohort. Nominally healthy donors provided the samples, though records likely missed some immune exposures. Researchers ran the PCR with 60 Vbeta and 13 Jbeta primers. Libraries were prepared by immunoSEQ multiplex PCR; TCRdb keeps only in-frame clonotypes and omits some of them. The sample contains around 130,000 clones, around 77% of which appear only once. Study conclusions and caveats: The study put some 150 TCR beta chains on its list as cytomegalovirus-associated.

J was trimmed by 10 bases and V by 5 bases; bases with no gene match: 10. The CDR3 is 14 residues long. From germline, CDR1 is SGHTA and CDR2 FQGTGA. The J gene is TRBJ2-1, the V gene TRBV7-3; 8 positions agree with TRBD2. The clonotype was recovered from an older woman in good health and CMV-seronegative. Sequencing was performed on PBMCs. DNA of the CDR3: TGTGCCAGCAGCGGTAGCGGGGACTCGTGGGAGCAGTTCTTC. As protein: CASSGSGDSWEQFF.